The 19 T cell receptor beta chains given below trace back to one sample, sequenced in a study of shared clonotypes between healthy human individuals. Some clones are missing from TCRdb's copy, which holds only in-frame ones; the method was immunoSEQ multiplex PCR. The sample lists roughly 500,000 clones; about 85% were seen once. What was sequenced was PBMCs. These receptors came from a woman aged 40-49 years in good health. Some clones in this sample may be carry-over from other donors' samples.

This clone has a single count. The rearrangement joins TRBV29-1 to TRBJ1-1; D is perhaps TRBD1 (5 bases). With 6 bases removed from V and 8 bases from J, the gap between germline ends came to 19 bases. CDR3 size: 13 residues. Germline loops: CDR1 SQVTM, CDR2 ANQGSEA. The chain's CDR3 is CSVGAGSWAEAFF. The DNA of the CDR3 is TGCAGCGTAGGGGCAGGGAGTTGGGCGGAAGCTTTCTTT.

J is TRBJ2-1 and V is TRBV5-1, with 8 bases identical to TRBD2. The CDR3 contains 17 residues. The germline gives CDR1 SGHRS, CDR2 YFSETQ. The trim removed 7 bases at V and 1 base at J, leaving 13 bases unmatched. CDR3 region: CASHRHSGTRSYNEQFF. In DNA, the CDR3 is TGCGCCAGCCACCGGCACAGTGGGACTAGATCCTACAATGAGCAGTTCTTC.

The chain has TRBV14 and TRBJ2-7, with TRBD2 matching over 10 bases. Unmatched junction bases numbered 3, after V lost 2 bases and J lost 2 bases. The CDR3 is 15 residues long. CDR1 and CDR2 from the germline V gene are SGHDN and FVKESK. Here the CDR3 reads CASSQLAGAAYEQYF. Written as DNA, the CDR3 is TGTGCCAGCAGCCAACTAGCGGGAGCGGCCTACGAGCAGTACTTC.

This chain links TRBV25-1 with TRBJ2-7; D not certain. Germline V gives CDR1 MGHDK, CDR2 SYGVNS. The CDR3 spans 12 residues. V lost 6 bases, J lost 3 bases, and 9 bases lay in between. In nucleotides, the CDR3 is TGTGCCAGCAGGGCAGGCCTCTACGAGCAGTACTTC. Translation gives CASRAGLYEQYF.

The CDR3 region is CASSITQNNEKLFF. The CDR3, as DNA: TGTGCCAGTAGTATCACCCAGAATAATGAAAAACTGTTTTTT. The chain employs TRBV19 and TRBJ1-4; no firm D call. This CDR3 region has 14 residues. Germline CDR1 is LNHDA and CDR2 is SQIVND (reference sequence). V lost 3 bases and J 4 bases, leaving 9 bases between the germline ends. Complete variable domain (other parts from reference TRBV19 and TRBJ1-4): DGGITQSPKYLFRKEGQNVTLSCEQNLNHDAMYWYRQDPGQGLRLIYYSQIVNDFQKGDIAEGYSVSREKKESFPLTVTSAQKNPTAFYLCASSITQNNEKLFFGSGTQLSVL.

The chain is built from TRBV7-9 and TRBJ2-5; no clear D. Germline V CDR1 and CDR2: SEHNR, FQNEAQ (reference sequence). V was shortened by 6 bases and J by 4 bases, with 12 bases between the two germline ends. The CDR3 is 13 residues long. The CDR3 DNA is TGTGCCAGCAGTCCGGCGGCCTCAGAGACCCAGTACTTC. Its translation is CASSPAASETQYF.

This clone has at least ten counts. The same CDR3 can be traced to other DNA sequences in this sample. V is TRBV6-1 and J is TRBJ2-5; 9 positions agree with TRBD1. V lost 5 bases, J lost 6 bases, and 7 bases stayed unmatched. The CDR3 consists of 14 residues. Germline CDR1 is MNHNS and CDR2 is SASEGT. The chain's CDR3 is CASSPGTGPKTQYF. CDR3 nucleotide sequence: TGTGCCAGCAGTCCCGGGACAGGGCCAAAGACCCAGTACTTC.

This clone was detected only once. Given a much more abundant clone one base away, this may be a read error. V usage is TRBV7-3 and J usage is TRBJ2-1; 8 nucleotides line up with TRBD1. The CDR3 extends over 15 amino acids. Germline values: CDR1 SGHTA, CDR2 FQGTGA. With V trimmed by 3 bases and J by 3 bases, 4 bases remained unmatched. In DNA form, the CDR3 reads TGTGCCAGCAGCTTTTACGGGACAGGCTACAATGAGCAGTTCTTC. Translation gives CASSFYGTGYNEQFF. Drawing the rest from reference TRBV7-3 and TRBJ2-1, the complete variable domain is GAGVSQTPSNKVTEKGKYVELRCDPISGHTALYWYRQSLGQGPEFLIYFQGTGAADDSGLPNDRFFAVRPEGSVSTLKIQRTERGDSAVYLCASSFYGTGYNEQFFGPGTRLTVL.

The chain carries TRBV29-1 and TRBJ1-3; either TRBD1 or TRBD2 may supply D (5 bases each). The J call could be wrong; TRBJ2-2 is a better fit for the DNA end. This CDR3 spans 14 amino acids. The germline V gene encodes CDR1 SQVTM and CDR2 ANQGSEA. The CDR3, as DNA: TGCAGCTGGGACGGAACACCTAACACCGGGGAGCTGTTTTTT. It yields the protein CSWDGTPNTGELFF.

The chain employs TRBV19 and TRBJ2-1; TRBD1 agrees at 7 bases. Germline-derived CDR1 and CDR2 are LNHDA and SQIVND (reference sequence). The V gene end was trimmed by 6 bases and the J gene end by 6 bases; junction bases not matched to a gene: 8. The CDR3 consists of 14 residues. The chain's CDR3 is CASSPNTGANEQFF. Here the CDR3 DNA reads TGTGCCAGTAGCCCCAATACAGGGGCCAATGAGCAGTTCTTC.

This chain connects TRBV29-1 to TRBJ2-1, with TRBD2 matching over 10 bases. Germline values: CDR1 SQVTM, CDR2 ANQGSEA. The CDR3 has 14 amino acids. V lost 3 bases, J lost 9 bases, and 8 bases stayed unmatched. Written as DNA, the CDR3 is TGCAGCGTTGATCGCAGCGGGAGGGCAAGTGAGCAGTTCTTC. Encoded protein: CSVDRSGRASEQFF.

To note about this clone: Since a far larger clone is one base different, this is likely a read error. The CDR3 here is CASSYSSGEADTEAFF. The DNA of the CDR3 is TGTGCCAGCAGTTACTCCTCCGGTGAGGCGGACACTGAAGCTTTCTTT. V and J are TRBV6-5 and TRBJ1-1; D ambiguous. With 0 bases removed from V and 3 bases from J, the gap between germline ends came to 14 bases. Germline V gives CDR1 MNHEY, CDR2 SVGAGI. This CDR3 spans 16 amino acids.

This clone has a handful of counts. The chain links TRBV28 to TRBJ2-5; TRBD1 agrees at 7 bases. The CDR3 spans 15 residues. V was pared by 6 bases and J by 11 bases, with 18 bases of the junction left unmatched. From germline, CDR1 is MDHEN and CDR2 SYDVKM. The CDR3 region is CASSPGDRDVVGQYF. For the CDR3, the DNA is TGTGCCAGCAGCCCCGGAGACAGGGATGTGGTCGGGCAGTACTTC. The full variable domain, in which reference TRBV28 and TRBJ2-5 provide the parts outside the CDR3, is DVKVTQSSRYLVKRTGEKVFLECVQDMDHENMFWYRQDPGLGLRLIYFSYDVKMKEKGDIPEGYSVSREKKERFSLILESASTNQTSMYLCASSPGDRDVVGQYFGPGTRLLVL.

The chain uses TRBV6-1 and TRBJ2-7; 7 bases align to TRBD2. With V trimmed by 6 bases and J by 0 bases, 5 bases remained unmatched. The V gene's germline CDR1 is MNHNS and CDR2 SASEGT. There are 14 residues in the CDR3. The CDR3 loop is CASRSRDYSYEQYF. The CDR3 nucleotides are TGTGCCAGCAGGTCCCGGGACTACTCCTACGAGCAGTACTTC.

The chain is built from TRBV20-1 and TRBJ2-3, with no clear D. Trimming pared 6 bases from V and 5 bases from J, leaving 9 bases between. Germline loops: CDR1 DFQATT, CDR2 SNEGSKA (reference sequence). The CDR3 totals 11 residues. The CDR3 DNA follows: TGCAGTGCCAAGTCCCTAGATACGCAGTATTTT. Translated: CSAKSLDTQYF.

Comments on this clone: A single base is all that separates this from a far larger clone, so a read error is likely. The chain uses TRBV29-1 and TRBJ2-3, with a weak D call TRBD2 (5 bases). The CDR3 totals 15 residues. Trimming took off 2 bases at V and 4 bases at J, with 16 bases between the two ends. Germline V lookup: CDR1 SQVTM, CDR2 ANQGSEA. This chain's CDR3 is CSVEYLGIGSDTQYF. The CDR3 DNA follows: TGCAGCGTTGAATATCTCGGGATAGGGTCAGATACGCAGTATTTT.

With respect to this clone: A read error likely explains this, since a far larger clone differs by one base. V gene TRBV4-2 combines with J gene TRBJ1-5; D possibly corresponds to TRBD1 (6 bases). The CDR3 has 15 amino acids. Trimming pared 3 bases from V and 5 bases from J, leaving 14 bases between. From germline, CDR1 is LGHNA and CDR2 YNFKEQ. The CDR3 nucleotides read TGTGCCAGCAGCCAGACAGGCGGAGGCGATCAGCCCCAGCATTTT. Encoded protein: CASSQTGGGDQPQHF.

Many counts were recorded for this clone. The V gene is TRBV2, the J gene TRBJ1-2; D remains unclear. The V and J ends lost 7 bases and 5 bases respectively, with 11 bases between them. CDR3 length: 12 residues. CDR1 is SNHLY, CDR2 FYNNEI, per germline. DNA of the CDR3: TGTGCCAGCACCGGATCGGGTTATGGCTACACCTTC. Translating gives CASTGSGYGYTF.

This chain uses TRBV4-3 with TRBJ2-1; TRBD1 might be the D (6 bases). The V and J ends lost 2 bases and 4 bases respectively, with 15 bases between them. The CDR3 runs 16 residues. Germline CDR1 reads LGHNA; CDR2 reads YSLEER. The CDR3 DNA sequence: TGCGCCAGCAGCCAATTGGACAGTACTGGGTACAATGAGCAGTTCTTC. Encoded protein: CASSQLDSTGYNEQFF.